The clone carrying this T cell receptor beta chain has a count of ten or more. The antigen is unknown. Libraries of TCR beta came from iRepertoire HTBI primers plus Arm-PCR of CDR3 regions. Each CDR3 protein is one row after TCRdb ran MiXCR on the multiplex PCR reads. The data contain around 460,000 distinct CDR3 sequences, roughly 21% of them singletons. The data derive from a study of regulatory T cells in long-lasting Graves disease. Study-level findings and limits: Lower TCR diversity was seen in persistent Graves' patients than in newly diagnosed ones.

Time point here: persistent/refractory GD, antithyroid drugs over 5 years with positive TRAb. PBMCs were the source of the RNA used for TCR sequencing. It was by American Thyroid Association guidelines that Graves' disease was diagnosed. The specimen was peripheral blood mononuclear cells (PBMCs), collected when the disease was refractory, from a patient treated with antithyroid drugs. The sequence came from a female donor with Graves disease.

Written as DNA, the CDR3 is TGTGCCAGTAGTTCCCTCCAGGGGCAGAGAGGGGAGACCCAGTACTTC. Protein product: CASSSLQGQRGETQYF. This chain uses TRBV19 with TRBJ2-5; D possibly corresponds to TRBD1 (6 bases). CDR1 and CDR2 from the germline V gene are LNHDA and SQIVND (reference sequence). The V end lost 5 bases, the J end lost 5 bases, and 21 bases lay between the germline ends. CDR3 length: 16 amino acids.